One sample yielded the 17 T cell receptor beta chains listed below, sequenced in a study of CD8 T cells in Susac syndrome. With random hexamers, roughly 0.45 to 1 ug RNA was reverse transcribed. A single record per CDR3 protein comes from TCRdb applying MiXCR to the immunoSEQ multiplex PCR reads. The data contain fewer than 200,000 distinct CDR3 sequences, roughly 92% of them seen just once; the ten biggest clones take up about 0.1%. Sequencing was carried out using CD4+ T cells from PBMCs. Source of these receptors: a human donor in good health.

V and J are TRBV12-3 or TRBV12-4 and TRBJ2-3; 11 nucleotides agree with TRBD2. The CDR3 totals 17 residues. J gave up 4 bases and V 6 bases, and 12 bases lay outside the gene matches. For the CDR3, the DNA is TGTGCCAGCAGCCACGAAACACTAGCGGGGGACGCAGATACGCAGTATTTT. This gives the protein CASSHETLAGDADTQYF.

This sequence joins TRBV7-3 and TRBJ2-5; no reliable D call. Per the germline V gene, CDR1 is SGHTA and CDR2 is FQGTGA. The CDR3 spans 13 residues. V was clipped by 2 bases and J by 2 bases, with 6 bases between them. The CDR3 bases are TGTGCCAGCAGCTTATCTCGTCAAGAGACCCAGTACTTC. Amino acid sequence: CASSLSRQETQYF. Combining the CDR3 with reference TRBV7-3 and TRBJ2-5 gives the whole variable domain GAGVSQTPSNKVTEKGKYVELRCDPISGHTALYWYRQSLGQGPEFLIYFQGTGAADDSGLPNDRFFAVRPEGSVSTLKIQRTERGDSAVYLCASSLSRQETQYFGPGTRLLVL.

This chain uses TRBV29-1 with TRBJ1-6; D gene ambiguous. This CDR3 comprises 12 residues. Germline V gene sequence: CDR1 SQVTM, CDR2 ANQGSEA. V shed 4 bases and J shed 7 bases, with 8 bases lying between them. The CDR3 spells CSVADGNSPLHF. CDR3 coding DNA: TGCAGCGTTGCTGACGGGAATTCACCCCTCCACTTT.

V gene TRBV12-3 or TRBV12-4 combines with J gene TRBJ1-5, with D perhaps matching TRBD1 (6 bases). The ends were cut back, 6 bases at V and 0 bases at J, with 9 bases in the middle. This CDR3 is built from 14 residues. DNA of the CDR3: TGTGCCAGCAGCACAGGGTATAGCAATCAGCCCCAGCATTTT. Encoded protein: CASSTGYSNQPQHF.

The chain has TRBV28 and TRBJ2-3; D gene unclear. The CDR3 is made up of 16 amino acids. Germline loops: CDR1 MDHEN, CDR2 SYDVKM. The V end was cut by 3 bases, the J end by 0 bases, with 13 bases between. In DNA form, the CDR3 reads TGTGCCAGCAGTTTTTCAGGATCCGCTAGCACAGATACGCAGTATTTT. It yields the protein CASSFSGSASTDTQYF.

The CDR3 loop is CASSLAGATGYTF. CDR3 DNA sequence: TGCGCCAGCAGCTTGGCTGGGGCGACCGGCTACACCTTC. This chain joins TRBV5-1 and TRBJ1-2; D is possibly TRBD1 (5 bases). This CDR3 has 13 residues. V was cut by 0 bases and J by 8 bases, with 11 bases left in between. The germline gives CDR1 SGHRS, CDR2 YFSETQ.

V is TRBV27 and J is TRBJ1-2; 9 bases map to TRBD1. The V and J ends lost 6 bases and 7 bases, in that order; junction bases with no gene match: 18. CDR3 size: 17 residues. Germline-derived CDR1 and CDR2 are MNHEY and SMNVEV (reference sequence). CDR3 DNA sequence: TGTGCCAGCAGATCCGAAGGGACAGGGTCTGTAGGGCGTGGCTACACCTTC. Amino acid sequence: CASRSEGTGSVGRGYTF.

The J gene is TRBJ1-2, the V gene TRBV30; 9 bases are shared with TRBD1. This CDR3 spans 16 amino acids. The V and J ends lost 3 bases and 3 bases, in that order; junction bases with no gene match: 11. Germline CDR1 reads GTSNPN; CDR2 reads SVGIG (reference sequence). The CDR3 region is CAWRPWGGQGDYGYTF. The CDR3 nucleotides are TGTGCCTGGAGGCCTTGGGGGGGACAGGGAGACTATGGCTACACCTTC.

V and J are TRBV2 and TRBJ1-6, with D tentatively TRBD1 (5 bases). The CDR3 loop spans 14 amino acids. V lost 8 bases, J lost 6 bases, and 14 bases lay in between. The germline gives CDR1 SNHLY, CDR2 FYNNEI. The DNA for the CDR3 is TGTGCCAGCCTTAATAGAGGGGCTAATTCACCCCTCCACTTT. This translates into CASLNRGANSPLHF.

The chain couples TRBV30 to TRBJ2-5; D is ambiguous. Germline V gives CDR1 GTSNPN, CDR2 SVGIG (reference sequence). The CDR3 runs 12 residues. V was pared by 1 base and J by 0 bases, with 3 bases between. Written as DNA, the CDR3 is TGTGCCTGGAGTGCTGACCAAGAGACCCAGTACTTC. The encoded protein is CAWSADQETQYF.

The rearrangement joins TRBV7-9 to TRBJ2-1, with a tentative D call TRBD1 (6 bases). This CDR3 spans 14 amino acids. Trimming stripped 5 bases from V and 8 bases from J, with 16 bases between. Germline lookup yields CDR1 SEHNR and CDR2 FQNEAQ (reference sequence). The CDR3: CASSKYSGDDEQFF. In DNA form, the CDR3 reads TGTGCCAGCAGCAAATATTCAGGGGACGATGAGCAGTTCTTC.

V is TRBV29-1 and J is TRBJ1-1; a weak D match, TRBD1 (5 bases). The germline CDR1 and CDR2 sequences are SQVTM and ANQGSEA. The CDR3 runs 13 residues. The V end was cut by 8 bases, the J end by 2 bases, with 15 bases between. CDR3 nucleotide sequence: TGCAGCACCAGAGTATGGGGCAACACTGAAGCTTTCTTT. This codes for CSTRVWGNTEAFF.

This chain joins TRBV29-1 and TRBJ2-3; a possible D gene is TRBD1 (6 bases). CDR1 and CDR2 (germline): SQVTM, ANQGSEA. CDR3 length: 12 residues. Trimming took 7 bases from V and 3 from J, leaving 11 bases between them. CDR3 loop: CSGRGDTDTQYF. In DNA, the CDR3 is TGCAGCGGCAGGGGCGATACAGATACGCAGTATTTT.

This chain joins TRBV28 and TRBJ1-2, with D unresolved. CDR3 length equals 12 residues. The germline CDR1 and CDR2 sequences are MDHEN and SYDVKM. The V and J ends lost 4 bases and 8 bases respectively, with 11 bases between them. CDR3 nucleotides: TGTGCCAGCAGTTATACCCCAAGAGGCTACACCTTC. Its translation is CASSYTPRGYTF.

The chain employs TRBV7-2 and TRBJ2-5; D is unresolved. The CDR3 sequence is 14 residues long. V was clipped by 7 bases and J by 5 bases, with 17 bases between them. CDR1 SGHTA and CDR2 FQGNSA come from the germline V gene. DNA of the CDR3: TGTGCCAGCAAGCACGCGGAAGCCGAGGAGACCCAGTACTTC. Translation gives CASKHAEAEETQYF.

This clonotype has a single count. V and J are TRBV4-1 and TRBJ2-3, with D maybe TRBD2 (6 bases). The CDR3 length is 17 residues. V lost 1 base and J lost 11, with 25 bases in between. Germline values: CDR1 MGHRA, CDR2 YSYEKL. Here the CDR3 DNA reads TGCGCCAGCAGCCAAGTGTCCTACGGGGGACCACTGATGGAGCAGTATTTT. It encodes CASSQVSYGGPLMEQYF.

The V call is TRBV4-3, the J call TRBJ1-2; D may be TRBD1 (5 bases). This CDR3 is 14 amino acids long. Germline V gene sequence: CDR1 LGHNA, CDR2 YSLEER. V was cut by 4 bases and J by 0 bases, with 9 bases left in between. DNA for the CDR3: TGCGCCAGCAGCCGACAGAATACTAACTATGGCTACACCTTC. It specifies CASSRQNTNYGYTF.